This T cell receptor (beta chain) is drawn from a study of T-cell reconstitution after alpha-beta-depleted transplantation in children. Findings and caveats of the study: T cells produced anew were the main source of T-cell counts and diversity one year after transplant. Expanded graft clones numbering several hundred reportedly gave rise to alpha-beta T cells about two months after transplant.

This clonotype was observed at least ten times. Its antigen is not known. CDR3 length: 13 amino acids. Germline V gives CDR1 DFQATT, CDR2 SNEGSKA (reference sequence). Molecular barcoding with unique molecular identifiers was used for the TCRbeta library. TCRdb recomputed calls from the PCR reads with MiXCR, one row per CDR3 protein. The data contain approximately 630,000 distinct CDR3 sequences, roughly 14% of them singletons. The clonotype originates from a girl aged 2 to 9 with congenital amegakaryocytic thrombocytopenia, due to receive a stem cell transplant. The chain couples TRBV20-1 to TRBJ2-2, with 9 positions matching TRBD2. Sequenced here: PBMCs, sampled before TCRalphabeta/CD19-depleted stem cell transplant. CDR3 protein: CRVRGRATGELFF. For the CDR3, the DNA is TGCAGGGTCCGCGGGAGGGCAACCGGGGAGCTGTTTTTT.